The 5 T cell receptor beta chains given below trace back to one sample, sequenced in a study of response to subunit inactivated influenza vaccine. TCRdb re-called the RT-PCR reads through MiXCR, storing one row per CDR3 protein. In the table there are under 550,000 distinct CDR3 sequences, roughly 7.6% of which are singletons. This sample comprised PBMCs from blood, obtained 23 to 25 months after vaccination. The receptor source for this set is a man aged 45 to 70 who received an inactivated influenza vaccine.

Details on this clonotype: Being one base from a much bigger clone, this may be a read error. The chain combines TRBV20-1 with TRBJ2-3; 13 bases are a match to TRBD2. This CDR3 spans 15 amino acids. Germline V lookup: CDR1 DFQATT, CDR2 SNEGSKA (reference sequence). The CDR3 nucleotides are TGCTGTGCTAGTCCTGGGACTAGCGGGGTGGATACGCAGTATTTT. Amino acids: CCASPGTSGVDTQYF.

V and J are TRBV10-3 and TRBJ1-2; 8 nucleotides align to TRBD1. V lost 2 bases and J lost 8; bases outside the gene matches: 13. In germline, CDR1 is ENHRY, CDR2 SYGVKD. The CDR3 is 16 residues long. The CDR3 is CAISEPAQGDLRGYTF. Written as DNA, the CDR3 is TGTGCCATCAGTGAGCCAGCACAGGGGGACTTACGGGGCTACACCTTC.

The rearrangement uses TRBV4-3 and TRBJ2-3, with 7 bases identical to TRBD2. In germline, CDR1 is LGHNA, CDR2 YSLEER. The V gene end was trimmed by 2 bases and the J gene end by 2 bases; junction bases not matched to a gene: 4. The CDR3 runs 15 residues. The CDR3 region is CASSQWRGNTDTQYF. CDR3 nucleotide sequence: TGCGCCAGCAGCCAATGGCGGGGGAACACAGATACGCAGTATTTT.

There are many counts of this clonotype. The chain recombines TRBV6-1 with TRBJ1-6, with 10 nucleotides matching TRBD1. Trimming removed 5 bases from V and 8 bases from J; junction bases left unmatched: 6. The CDR3 is made up of 15 amino acids. In germline, CDR1 is MNHNS, CDR2 SASEGT. The CDR3 DNA follows: TGTGCCAGCAGTCGCCTTGGGACAGGGGATTCACCCCTCCACTTT. Translation gives CASSRLGTGDSPLHF.

This chain uses TRBV6-1 with TRBJ2-3; TRBD2 matches 7 bases. This CDR3 is 16 amino acids long. CDR1 MNHNS and CDR2 SASEGT come from the germline V gene. Losses at the gene ends were 2 bases for V and 2 bases for J; bases not matched to a gene: 7. Here the CDR3 DNA reads TGTGCCAGCAGTGAATCGGGGGGACTGTACACAGATACGCAGTATTTT. This translates into CASSESGGLYTDTQYF.